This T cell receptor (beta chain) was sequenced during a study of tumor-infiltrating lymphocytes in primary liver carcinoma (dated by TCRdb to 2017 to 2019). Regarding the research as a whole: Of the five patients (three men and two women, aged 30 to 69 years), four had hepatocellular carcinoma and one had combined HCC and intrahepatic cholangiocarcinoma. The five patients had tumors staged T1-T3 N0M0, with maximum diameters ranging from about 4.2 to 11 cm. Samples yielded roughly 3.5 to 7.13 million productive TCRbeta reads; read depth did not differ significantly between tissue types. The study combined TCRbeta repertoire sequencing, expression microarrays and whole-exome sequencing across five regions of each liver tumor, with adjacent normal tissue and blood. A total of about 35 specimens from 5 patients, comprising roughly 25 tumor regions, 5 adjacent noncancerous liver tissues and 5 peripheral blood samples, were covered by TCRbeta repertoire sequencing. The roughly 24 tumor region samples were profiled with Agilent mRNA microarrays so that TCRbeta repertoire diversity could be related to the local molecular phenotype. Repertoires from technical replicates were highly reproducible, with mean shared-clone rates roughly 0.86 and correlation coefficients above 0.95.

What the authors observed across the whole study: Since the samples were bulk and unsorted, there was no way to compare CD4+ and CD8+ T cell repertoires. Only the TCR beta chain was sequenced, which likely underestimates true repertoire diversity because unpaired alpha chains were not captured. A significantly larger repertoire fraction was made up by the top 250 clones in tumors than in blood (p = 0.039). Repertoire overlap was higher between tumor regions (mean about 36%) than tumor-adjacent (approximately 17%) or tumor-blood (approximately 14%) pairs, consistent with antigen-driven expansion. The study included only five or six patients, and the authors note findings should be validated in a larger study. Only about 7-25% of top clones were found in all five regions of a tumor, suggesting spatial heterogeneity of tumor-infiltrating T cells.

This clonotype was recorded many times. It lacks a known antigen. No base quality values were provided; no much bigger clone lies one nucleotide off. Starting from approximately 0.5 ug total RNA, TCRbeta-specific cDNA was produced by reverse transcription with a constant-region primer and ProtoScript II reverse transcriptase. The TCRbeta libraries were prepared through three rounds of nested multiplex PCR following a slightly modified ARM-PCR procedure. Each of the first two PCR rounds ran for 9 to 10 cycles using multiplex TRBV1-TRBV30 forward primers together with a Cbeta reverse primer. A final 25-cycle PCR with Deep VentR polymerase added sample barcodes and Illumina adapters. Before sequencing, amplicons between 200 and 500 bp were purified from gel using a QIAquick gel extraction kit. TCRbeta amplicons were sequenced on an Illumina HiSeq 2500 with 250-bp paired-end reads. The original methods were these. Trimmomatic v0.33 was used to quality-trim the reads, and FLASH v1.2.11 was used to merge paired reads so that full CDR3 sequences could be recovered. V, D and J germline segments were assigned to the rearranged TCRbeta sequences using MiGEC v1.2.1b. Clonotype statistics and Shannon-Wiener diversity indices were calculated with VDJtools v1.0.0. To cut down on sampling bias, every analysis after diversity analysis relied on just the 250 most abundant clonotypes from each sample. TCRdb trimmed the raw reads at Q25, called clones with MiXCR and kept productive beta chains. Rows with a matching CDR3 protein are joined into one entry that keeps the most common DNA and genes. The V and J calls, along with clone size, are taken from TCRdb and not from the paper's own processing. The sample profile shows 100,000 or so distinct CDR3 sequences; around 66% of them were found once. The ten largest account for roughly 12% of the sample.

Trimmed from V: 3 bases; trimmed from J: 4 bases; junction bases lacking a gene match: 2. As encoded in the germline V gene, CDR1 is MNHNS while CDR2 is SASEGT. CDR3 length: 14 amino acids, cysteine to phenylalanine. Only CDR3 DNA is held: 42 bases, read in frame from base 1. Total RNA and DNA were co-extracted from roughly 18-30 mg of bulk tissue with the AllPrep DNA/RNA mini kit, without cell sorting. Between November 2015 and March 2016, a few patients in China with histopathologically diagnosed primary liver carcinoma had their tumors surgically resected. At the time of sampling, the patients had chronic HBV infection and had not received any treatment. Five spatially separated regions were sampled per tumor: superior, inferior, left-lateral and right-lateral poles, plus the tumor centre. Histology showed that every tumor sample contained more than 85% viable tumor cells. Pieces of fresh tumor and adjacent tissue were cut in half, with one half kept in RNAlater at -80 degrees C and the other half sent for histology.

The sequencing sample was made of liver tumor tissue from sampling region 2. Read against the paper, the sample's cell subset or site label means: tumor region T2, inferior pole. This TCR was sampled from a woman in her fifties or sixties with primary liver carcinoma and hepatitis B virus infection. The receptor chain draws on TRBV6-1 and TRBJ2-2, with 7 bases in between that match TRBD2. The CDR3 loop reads CASSEASGTGELFF. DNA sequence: TGTGCCAGCAGTGAGGCTAGCGGCACCGGGGAGCTGTTTTTT.